Listed here are 24 T cell receptor beta chains from one sample, sequenced in a study of CD8 T cells in Susac syndrome. RNA totalling roughly 0.45 to 1 ug underwent reverse transcription with random hexamers. TCRdb reprocessed the immunoSEQ multiplex PCR reads with MiXCR, giving one entry per CDR3 protein. The sample lists 160,000 or so distinct CDR3 sequences; over 85% were seen once. The sequencing sample was made of CD8+ T cells from PBMCs. These receptors were taken from a human donor with multiple sclerosis.

CDR3 bases: TGTGCCTGGAGTTGGGAGGAGTATAATTCACCCCTCCACTTT. It codes for CAWSWEEYNSPLHF. The J gene is TRBJ1-6, the V gene TRBV30; D is unresolved. Germline loops: CDR1 GTSNPN, CDR2 SVGIG (reference sequence). The CDR3 loop spans 14 amino acids. V was pared by 2 bases and J by 4 bases, with 9 bases between.

The gene calls are TRBV7-9 and TRBJ1-1, with D uncertain. This CDR3 spans 14 amino acids. With 5 bases removed from V and 4 bases from J, the gap between germline ends came to 14 bases. Germline values: CDR1 SEHNR, CDR2 FQNEAQ (reference sequence). Here the CDR3 reads CASSLPPTGTEAFF. CDR3 in DNA: TGTGCCAGCAGCCTCCCCCCGACCGGCACTGAAGCTTTCTTT.

V gene TRBV18 combines with J gene TRBJ2-3, with D perhaps assigned TRBD1 or TRBD2 (5 bases each). Germline CDR1 reads KGHSH; CDR2 reads LQKENI. V lost 0 bases and J lost 6, with 7 bases in between. The CDR3 spans 13 residues. DNA of the CDR3: TGTGCCAGCTCACCACCATGGGGGGATACGCAGTATTTT. This translates into CASSPPWGDTQYF.

V gene TRBV5-6 combines with J gene TRBJ1-1; no clear D. This CDR3 spans 16 amino acids. The germline V gene has CDR1 SGHDT and CDR2 YYEEEE. V lost 4 bases and J lost 1, with 17 bases in between. In DNA form, the CDR3 reads TGTGCCAGCAGCCCGACGACGATAGGACGGAACACTGAAGCTTTCTTT. Residues: CASSPTTIGRNTEAFF.

The chain links TRBV3-1 to TRBJ2-1; 10 bases agree with TRBD2. CDR1 is LGHDT and CDR2 is YNNKEL in the germline V gene (reference sequence). The CDR3 contains 16 residues. After removal of 0 bases from V and 9 bases from J, the junction contained 8 bases not matched to a gene. Here the CDR3 reads CASSQDRSGGAIEQFF. The CDR3, as DNA: TGTGCCAGCAGCCAAGATAGAAGCGGGGGGGCTATTGAGCAGTTCTTC.

Points on this clonotype: The missing conserved phenylalanine or tryptophan at the end of this CDR3 makes a read error likely. The chain combines TRBV11-1 with TRBJ2-1; tentatively, D is TRBD1 (6 bases). V was clipped by 5 bases and J by 6 bases, with 17 bases between them. The germline gives CDR1 SGHAT, CDR2 FQDESV (reference sequence). The CDR3 has 15 residues. The chain's CDR3 is CASSLKRGGSNEQFS. CDR3 in DNA: TGTGCCAGCAGCCTGAAGCGAGGGGGTAGCAATGAGCAGTTCTCC.

Only one count was recorded for this clonotype. The J gene is TRBJ2-7, the V gene TRBV29-1; perhaps TRBD2 as D (6 bases). Germline values: CDR1 SQVTM, CDR2 ANQGSEA. The CDR3 extends over 15 amino acids. V dropped 6 bases and J dropped 0 bases, with 18 bases sitting between them. The DNA for the CDR3 is TGCAGCGTGGGCCCTGCGGGGAGATACTCCTACGAGCAGTACTTC. Protein product: CSVGPAGRYSYEQYF.

The V gene is TRBV14, the J gene TRBJ1-1; D gene ambiguous. Trimming shortened V by 0 bases and J by 10 bases, and 15 bases separated the two germline ends. CDR3 length equals 14 residues. Germline CDR1 SGHDN, CDR2 FVKESK. In DNA form, the CDR3 reads TGTGCCAGCAGCCAAGAGCGGCGGCCCGGCGGAGCTTTCTTT. Amino acid sequence: CASSQERRPGGAFF.

The rearrangement joins TRBV20-1 to TRBJ2-1; 14 bases map to TRBD2. V shed 1 base, J shed 12 bases, and the junction held 11 bases outside the gene matches. CDR3 length: 16 amino acids. In germline, CDR1 is DFQATT, CDR2 SNEGSKA (reference sequence). The CDR3: CSARAPRTSGGPMQFF. In DNA form, the CDR3 reads TGCAGTGCTAGAGCCCCCCGGACTAGCGGGGGGCCTATGCAGTTCTTC.

The DNA of the CDR3 is TGCAGCGTTGGTGGGGGGGAAGGCAATCAGCCCCAGCATTTT. Translation: CSVGGGEGNQPQHF. The rearrangement uses TRBV29-1 and TRBJ1-5; a possible D gene is TRBD1 (5 bases). CDR3 length: 14 residues. CDR1 SQVTM and CDR2 ANQGSEA come from the germline V gene. V lost 4 bases, J lost 2 bases, and 12 bases lay in between. The whole variable domain, remainder taken from reference TRBV29-1 and TRBJ1-5, is SAVISQKPSRDICQRGTSLTIQCQVDSQVTMMFWYRQQPGQSLTLIATANQGSEATYESGFVIDKFPISRPNLTFSTLTVSNMSPEDSSIYLCSVGGGEGNQPQHFGDGTRLSIL.

This chain joins TRBV30 and TRBJ1-2, with D tentatively TRBD1 (6 bases). With 4 bases removed from V and 4 bases from J, the gap between germline ends came to 13 bases. The CDR3 length is 13 residues. Germline V gene data show CDR1 as GTSNPN and CDR2 as SVGIG (reference sequence). CDR3: CAWTGTGPYGYTF. The CDR3 nucleotides read TGTGCCTGGACAGGAACAGGGCCCTATGGCTACACCTTC. The full variable domain, its missing parts supplied by reference TRBV30 and TRBJ1-2, is SQTIHQWPATLVQPVGSPLSLECTVEGTSNPNLYWYRQAAGRGLQLLFYSVGIGQISSEVPQNLSASRPQDRQFILSSKKLLLSDSGFYLCAWTGTGPYGYTFGSGTRLTVV.

V usage is TRBV15 and J usage is TRBJ2-7; D is uncertain. The CDR3 runs 17 residues. Germline CDR1 and CDR2: LNHNV and YYDKDF (reference sequence). Trimming removed 3 bases from V and 3 bases from J, with 21 bases in between. CDR3 nucleotides: TGTGCCACCAGCAGTTCCCTCGGACGTGGCCGTCGCTACGAGCAGTACTTC. This codes for CATSSSLGRGRRYEQYF.

The V gene is TRBV4-2, the J gene TRBJ2-7; TRBD1 aligns across 8 bases. V shed 6 bases and J 5 bases; nucleotides not matched to a gene: 6. The CDR3 has 13 amino acids. Germline CDR1 LGHNA, CDR2 YNFKEQ. The CDR3, as DNA: TGTGCCAGCAGTACAGGGGGTTCCAACGAGCAGTACTTC. Translation gives CASSTGGSNEQYF.

The chain recombines TRBV27 with TRBJ2-7; 14 bases are shared with TRBD2. Germline CDR1 is MNHEY and CDR2 is SMNVEV (reference sequence). The length of the CDR3 is 15 residues. J was trimmed by 1 base and V by 7 bases; bases with no gene match: 3. CDR3 in amino acids: CASTGTSGGSYEQYF. DNA for the CDR3: TGTGCCAGCACCGGGACTAGCGGGGGATCCTACGAGCAGTACTTC.

The chain employs TRBV20-1 and TRBJ2-1; D possibly uses TRBD1 or TRBD2 (6 bases each). The germline V gene encodes CDR1 DFQATT and CDR2 SNEGSKA (reference sequence). The V end lost 3 bases, the J end lost 10 bases, and 19 bases lay between the germline ends. This CDR3 contains 14 residues. The CDR3 DNA follows: TGCAGTGCTAGGGACCGGGGGCTGAGGTACGAGCAGTTCTTC. Amino acids: CSARDRGLRYEQFF.

The J gene is TRBJ2-1, the V gene TRBV7-9; no clear D gene. Germline CDR1 reads SEHNR; CDR2 reads FQNEAQ (reference sequence). The CDR3 spans 13 residues. CDR3 DNA: TGTACCGTCTCCTCGGATAGCAACAATGAGCAGTTCTTC. It is translated as CTVSSDSNNEQFF.

The V and J genes are TRBV14 and TRBJ2-7; weak D call: TRBD1 (5 bases). This CDR3 has 16 amino acids. Germline V gene data show CDR1 as SGHDN and CDR2 as FVKESK. The germline V and J ends were trimmed by 3 bases and 3 bases, with 18 bases remaining between them. The CDR3 protein is CASSQTFPRQNYEQYF. CDR3 nucleotide sequence: TGTGCCAGCAGCCAGACATTCCCGAGACAGAACTACGAGCAGTACTTC.

The chain is built from TRBV9 and TRBJ2-7, with D uncertain. There are 12 residues in the CDR3. V shed 4 bases and J shed 5 bases, with 10 bases lying between them. Germline-derived CDR1 and CDR2 are SGDLS and YYNGEE. In DNA form, the CDR3 reads TGTGCCAGCAGCCCCGCTGGGAACGAGCAGTACTTC. Translating gives CASSPAGNEQYF.

The rearrangement links TRBV25-1 to TRBJ1-1, with 7 bases lining up with TRBD1. Germline loops: CDR1 MGHDK, CDR2 SYGVNS. The CDR3 contains 15 residues. With V trimmed by 5 bases and J by 0 bases, 6 bases remained unmatched. The CDR3 sequence: CASSPSGTVNTEAFF. The CDR3 bases are TGTGCCAGCAGTCCCTCCGGGACAGTGAACACTGAAGCTTTCTTT.

The chain carries TRBV27 and TRBJ1-2, with D perhaps matching TRBD1 (6 bases). V was trimmed by 5 bases and J by 7 bases, leaving 17 bases between them. Germline-derived CDR1 and CDR2 are MNHEY and SMNVEV (reference sequence). The CDR3 totals 14 residues. The CDR3 DNA sequence: TGTGCCAGCAGTCCAACCGACAGGCCGTCTGGCTACACCTTC. Translation: CASSPTDRPSGYTF.

V and J are TRBV6-1 and TRBJ2-5; D may be TRBD2 (5 bases). This CDR3 contains 16 residues. Trimming took 6 bases from V and 3 from J, leaving 20 bases between them. CDR1 and CDR2 from the germline V gene are MNHNS and SASEGT. Here the CDR3 DNA reads TGTGCCAGCAGCCCGACCGTCGGGGAGAAGGAAGAGACCCAGTACTTC. It yields the protein CASSPTVGEKEETQYF.

V and J are TRBV5-4 and TRBJ2-3; the D is unclear. Germline assignment: CDR1 SGHNT and CDR2 YYREEE (reference sequence). The CDR3 is 12 amino acids. V was pared by 4 bases and J by 10 bases, with 13 bases between. CDR3 sequence (DNA): TGTGCCAGCAGCGAGAATACCCATCCGCAGTATTTT. It is translated as CASSENTHPQYF.

The table lists this clonotype with a count of one. The rearrangement joins TRBV20-1 to TRBJ2-5, with D tentatively TRBD2 (6 bases). The CDR3 loop spans 13 amino acids. From germline, CDR1 is DFQATT and CDR2 SNEGSKA (reference sequence). The V gene lost 3 bases and the J gene lost 4 bases, with 12 bases spanning the gap. DNA of the CDR3: TGCAGTGCTAGTCGGGAGTTAGGAGAGACCCAGTACTTC. Translated, it gives CSASRELGETQYF.

V usage is TRBV12-5 and J usage is TRBJ2-2; tentatively, D is TRBD2 (5 bases). Germline CDR1 reads LGHNT; CDR2 reads FRNRAP. This CDR3 contains 12 residues. V lost 6 bases and J lost 8, with 10 bases in between. CDR3 amino acids: CASGDQRGELFF. The CDR3 DNA follows: TGTGCTAGTGGGGATCAGCGGGGGGAGCTGTTTTTT.